Following are 27 T cell receptor beta chains from one sample sequenced in a study of identical twins. TCRdb reprocessed the 5' RACE reads via MiXCR and lists one record per CDR3 protein. The table records around 250,000 distinct CDR3 sequences, 6% to 7% of them present only once. The sample also formed part of further work on T cells expressing NK-cell markers.

Sequencing was carried out using CD8+ T cells sorted from blood. The receptors originated from a woman between 18 and 29 years old in good health.

This clonotype came up many times. The rearrangement uses TRBV11-2 and TRBJ2-1, with a weak D call TRBD2 (5 bases). Germline loops: CDR1 SGHAT, CDR2 FQNNGV. The ends were cut back, 1 base at V and 8 bases at J, with 12 bases in the middle. The CDR3 covers 14 residues. CDR3 coding DNA: TGTGCCAGCAGCTTAGTAATCCCTAGCTATGAGCAGTTCTTC. This codes for CASSLVIPSYEQFF. The full variable domain, in which reference TRBV11-2 and TRBJ2-1 provide the parts outside the CDR3, is EAGVAQSPRYKIIEKRQSVAFWCNPISGHATLYWYQQILGQGPKLLIQFQNNGVVDDSQLPKDRFSAERLKGVDSTLKIQPAKLEDSAVYLCASSLVIPSYEQFFGPGTRLTVL.

The chain is built from TRBV2 and TRBJ2-1; 9 bases are shared with TRBD2. Germline loops: CDR1 SNHLY, CDR2 FYNNEI. J was trimmed by 7 bases and V by 8 bases; bases with no gene match: 9. CDR3 size: 14 residues. CDR3 amino acids: CASVGGGAGNEQFF. CDR3 bases: TGTGCCAGCGTAGGCGGGGGGGCCGGAAATGAGCAGTTCTTC.

The V and J genes are TRBV5-6 and TRBJ2-7; TRBD2 aligns across 7 bases. The CDR3 spans 14 residues. Trimming at V came to 4 bases and at J to 5 bases, leaving 9 bases not matched to a gene. Germline CDR1 reads SGHDT; CDR2 reads YYEEEE. The CDR3 sequence: CASSVGLGGHEQYF. CDR3 DNA sequence: TGTGCCAGCAGCGTAGGACTAGGTGGCCACGAGCAGTACTTC. The full variable domain, completed using reference TRBV5-6 and TRBJ2-7, is DAGVTQSPTHLIKTRGQQVTLRCSPKSGHDTVSWYQQALGQGPQFIFQYYEEEERQRGNFPDRFSGHQFPNYSSELNVNALLLGDSALYLCASSVGLGGHEQYFGPGTRLTVT.

This clonotype was seen repeatedly, ten times or more. An end of the junction differs from the germline gene, which may be a read error. The V call is TRBV9, the J call TRBJ2-5, with 11 bases fitting TRBD2. The CDR3 sequence is 15 residues long. Germline CDR1 is SGDLS and CDR2 is YYNGEE. The CDR3 DNA sequence: TGTGCCAGCAGTGTAGCGGGAGGGTACCAAGAGACCCAGTACTTC. Translated: CASSVAGGYQETQYF.

This clonotype showed up just a few times. This chain connects TRBV20-1 to TRBJ2-1; 9 bases are shared with TRBD2. This CDR3 has 15 residues. V dropped 2 bases and J dropped 1; count of bases not matched to a gene: 3. CDR1 is DFQATT, CDR2 SNEGSKA, per germline (reference sequence). CDR3: CSARPSGRSYNEQFF. DNA of the CDR3: TGCAGTGCTAGACCGAGCGGGAGGTCCTACAATGAGCAGTTCTTC.

This clonotype came up many times. V and J are TRBV7-9 and TRBJ2-1; D may be TRBD2 (5 bases). CDR3 length equals 17 residues. Trimming took 4 bases from V and 4 from J, leaving 20 bases between them. Germline-derived CDR1 and CDR2 are SEHNR and FQNEAQ (reference sequence). Here the CDR3 DNA reads TGTGCCAGCAGCTGGGAGCCCGGAGCGGATCTTTACAATGAGCAGTTCTTC. Protein sequence: CASSWEPGADLYNEQFF. Drawing the rest from reference TRBV7-9 and TRBJ2-1, the complete variable domain is DTGVSQNPRHKITKRGQNVTFRCDPISEHNRLYWYRQTLGQGPEFLTYFQNEAQLEKSRLLSDRFSAERPKGSFSTLEIQRTEQGDSAMYLCASSWEPGADLYNEQFFGPGTRLTVL.

V gene TRBV5-5 combines with J gene TRBJ2-7; 7 nucleotides line up with TRBD2. V was clipped by 1 base and J by 3 bases; unmatched bases: 7. From germline, CDR1 is SGHKS and CDR2 YYEKEE (reference sequence). The CDR3 is 15 residues long. This chain's CDR3 is CASSLHGGGSYEQYF. As DNA, the CDR3 is TGTGCCAGCAGCTTGCACGGCGGGGGTAGCTACGAGCAGTACTTC.

This clonotype was counted between two and nine times. The V call is TRBV7-9, the J call TRBJ2-2; no definite D call. Germline values: CDR1 SEHNR, CDR2 FQNEAQ (reference sequence). The V end lost 2 bases, the J end lost 3 bases, and 10 bases lay between the germline ends. The CDR3 loop spans 15 amino acids. CDR3 nucleotides: TGTGCCAGCAGCTTAACTATAGATTACACCGGGGAGCTGTTTTTT. It translates to CASSLTIDYTGELFF.

This clonotype was seen a few times. The chain links TRBV29-1 to TRBJ2-7; D may correspond to TRBD1 or TRBD2 (5 bases each). Looked up from germline, CDR1 is SQVTM and CDR2 is ANQGSEA. This CDR3 comprises 13 residues. V lost 4 bases to trimming and J lost 2 bases, with 12 bases between them. The chain's CDR3 is CSVAAGAPYEQYF. The CDR3 nucleotides are TGCAGCGTTGCCGCCGGGGCGCCCTACGAGCAGTACTTC.

The chain couples TRBV7-9 to TRBJ2-5; either TRBD1 or TRBD2 may fit D (5 bases each). V shed 11 bases and J shed 0 bases, with 19 bases lying between them. The CDR3 spans 15 residues. Germline V gives CDR1 SEHNR, CDR2 FQNEAQ (reference sequence). The CDR3 DNA is TGTGCCGGGGAACCGGGGCTATTGTACCAAGAGACCCAGTACTTC. Translating it yields CAGEPGLLYQETQYF.

This clonotype was seen a handful of times. The rearrangement joins TRBV3-1 to TRBJ2-1; D gene unclear. Trimming left V 9 bases short and J 6 bases short, with 15 bases between. CDR1 LGHDT and CDR2 YNNKEL come from the germline V gene (reference sequence). The CDR3 is 13 amino acids. The CDR3 nucleotides are TGTGCCAGTAAGGACGTCGGCATCAATGAGCAGTTCTTC. This codes for CASKDVGINEQFF.

This clonotype was observed a few times. This chain uses TRBV5-1 with TRBJ2-2; TRBD2 matches at 13 bases. There are 17 residues in the CDR3. Trimming took 3 bases from V and 4 from J; bases not matched to a gene: 6. The germline CDR1 and CDR2 sequences are SGHRS and YFSETQ. The CDR3 here is CASSSGLAGVFTGELFF. CDR3 nucleotides: TGCGCCAGCAGCTCCGGACTAGCGGGGGTTTTCACCGGGGAGCTGTTTTTT.

This clonotype has more than one count but fewer than ten. This chain joins TRBV2 and TRBJ2-5; perhaps TRBD1 as D (7 bases). CDR3 size: 15 residues. Germline V gene data show CDR1 as SNHLY and CDR2 as FYNNEI. Trimming took 2 bases from V and 3 from J, leaving 13 bases between them. CDR3 in amino acids: CASSEYRGGEETQYF. The CDR3 nucleotides read TGTGCCAGCAGTGAATACAGGGGCGGGGAAGAGACCCAGTACTTC.

The chain uses TRBV12-3 or TRBV12-4 and TRBJ2-7; D ambiguous. The V end lost 3 bases, the J end lost 5 bases, and 8 bases lay between the germline ends. The CDR3 totals 12 residues. CDR3 loop: CASSLWVHEQYF. In nucleotides, the CDR3 is TGTGCCAGCAGTTTGTGGGTCCACGAGCAGTACTTC.

A few counts support this clonotype. The V call is TRBV7-2, the J call TRBJ2-7; D not resolved. V lost 3 bases and J lost 9, with 15 bases in between. Germline V gene data show CDR1 as SGHTA and CDR2 as FQGNSA. The CDR3 has 13 amino acids. The CDR3 coding sequence is TGTGCCAGCAGCTTTGGTTCGGATTACTGGCAGTACTTC. Translation: CASSFGSDYWQYF. The variable domain in full, completed from reference TRBV7-2 and TRBJ2-7, reads GAGVSQSPSNKVTEKGKDVELRCDPISGHTALYWYRQSLGQGLEFLIYFQGNSAPDKSGLPSDRFSAERTGGSVSTLTIQRTQQEDSAVYLCASSFGSDYWQYFGPGTRLTVT.

This sequence joins TRBV19 and TRBJ2-3; D is perhaps TRBD1 or TRBD2 (6 bases each). The V end was cut by 9 bases, the J end by 1 base, with 14 bases between. This CDR3 region has 14 residues. CDR1 is LNHDA and CDR2 is SQIVND in the germline V gene (reference sequence). CDR3 sequence reads: CASERGVGTDTQYF. CDR3 in DNA: TGTGCCAGCGAAAGGGGGGTAGGCACAGATACGCAGTATTTT.

In its sample, this clonotype was seen many times. The V and J genes are TRBV18 and TRBJ2-3; D remains unclear. From germline, CDR1 is KGHSH and CDR2 LQKENI. The CDR3 is made up of 13 amino acids. Between the trimmed V and J ends, which lost 0 bases and 5 bases, there was a span of 6 bases. This CDR3 reads CASSPPILDTQYF. The CDR3 DNA follows: TGTGCCAGCTCACCACCGATCTTAGATACGCAGTATTTT.

This clonotype was picked up many times. The chain uses TRBV27 and TRBJ1-5; perhaps TRBD1 as D (5 bases). Germline loops: CDR1 MNHEY, CDR2 SMNVEV (reference sequence). The CDR3 covers 14 residues. Trimming took 5 bases from V and 2 from J, leaving 10 bases between them. The CDR3 region is CASSPGGGNQPQHF. The DNA of the CDR3 is TGTGCCAGCAGTCCGGGGGGGGGCAATCAGCCCCAGCATTTT.

This rearrangement joins TRBV20-1 to TRBJ1-1; D is uncertain. Germline assignment: CDR1 DFQATT and CDR2 SNEGSKA (reference sequence). V lost 0 bases, J lost 0 bases, and 8 bases lay in between. CDR3 length equals 14 residues. The CDR3 is CSARDRYLNTEAFF. Here the CDR3 DNA reads TGCAGTGCTAGAGATCGATACCTGAACACTGAAGCTTTCTTT.

The rearrangement links TRBV29-1 to TRBJ2-1; D remains ambiguous. There are 12 residues in the CDR3. Trimming shortened V by 2 bases and J by 10 bases, and 12 bases separated the two germline ends. In germline, CDR1 is SQVTM, CDR2 ANQGSEA. The CDR3 DNA reads as TGCAGCGTTGAATTTGGTGTGGAGGAGCAGTTCTTC. Translating it yields CSVEFGVEEQFF.

The genes are TRBV11-3 and TRBJ2-3, with 12 bases identical to TRBD2. With V trimmed by 5 bases and J by 0 bases, 6 bases remained unmatched. The CDR3 length is 17 residues. Looked up from germline, CDR1 is SGHNT and CDR2 is YENEEA. The CDR3 DNA sequence: TGTGCCAGCAGCCCCTGGACTAGCGGGACTAGCACAGATACGCAGTATTTT. It translates to CASSPWTSGTSTDTQYF.

The V and J genes are TRBV10-1 and TRBJ2-7; TRBD2 aligns across 9 bases. CDR1 WNHNN and CDR2 SYGVQD come from the germline V gene (reference sequence). This CDR3 has 15 residues. V dropped 2 bases and J dropped 6; count of bases not matched to a gene: 8. The CDR3 loop reads CASSEGLAGLGEQYF. The CDR3 nucleotides are TGCGCCAGCAGTGAGGGTCTAGCGGGACTGGGCGAGCAGTACTTC.

V and J are TRBV7-9 and TRBJ2-3; 9 nucleotides line up with TRBD1. The CDR3 sequence is 16 residues long. The junction had 13 bases not matched to a gene; V was cut back by 5 bases and J by 7 bases. Germline CDR1 is SEHNR and CDR2 is FQNEAQ (reference sequence). The CDR3 DNA follows: TGTGCCAGCAGCCCATGGGGGACAGGGACTACTTATACGCAGTATTTT. Translated: CASSPWGTGTTYTQYF.

This clonotype was detected many times. V is TRBV5-5 and J is TRBJ2-1, with a weak D call TRBD2 (7 bases). V dropped 0 bases and J dropped 4 bases, with 14 bases sitting between them. The CDR3 loop spans 16 amino acids. CDR1 SGHKS and CDR2 YYEKEE come from the germline V gene (reference sequence). The CDR3 sequence is CASSLDGGAGYNEQFF. For the CDR3, the DNA is TGTGCCAGCAGCTTGGATGGGGGGGCGGGGTACAATGAGCAGTTCTTC.

This clonotype was picked up many times. This chain joins TRBV9 and TRBJ1-1; 10 nucleotides align to TRBD1. The V gene's germline CDR1 is SGDLS and CDR2 YYNGEE. Trimming took 1 base from V and 1 from J; bases not matched to a gene: 7. The CDR3 has 17 amino acids. CDR3 nucleotides: TGTGCCAGCAGCGTACTCGACCGGACAGGGGGGAACACTGAAGCTTTCTTT. It encodes CASSVLDRTGGNTEAFF.

This clonotype was picked up many times. V gene TRBV3-1 combines with J gene TRBJ2-2, with a weak D call TRBD1 (5 bases). The germline V gene has CDR1 LGHDT and CDR2 YNNKEL (reference sequence). Trimming pared 1 base from V and 3 bases from J, leaving 6 bases between. CDR3 length equals 14 residues. CDR3 nucleotides: TGTGCCAGCAGCCAAGGACAGTACACCGGGGAGCTGTTTTTT. Translation gives CASSQGQYTGELFF. Filled out from reference TRBV3-1 and TRBJ2-2, the complete variable domain reads DTAVSQTPKYLVTQMGNDKSIKCEQNLGHDTMYWYKQDSKKFLKIMFSYNNKELIINETVPNRFSPKSPDKAHLNLHINSLELGDSAVYFCASSQGQYTGELFFGEGSRLTVL.

This chain uses TRBV5-1 with TRBJ2-2, with TRBD2 matching over 9 bases. V gave up 2 bases and J gave up 2 bases; unmatched junction bases: 7. There are 17 residues in the CDR3. Germline lookup yields CDR1 SGHRS and CDR2 YFSETQ. As DNA, the CDR3 is TGCGCCAGCAGCTTAGTAGCGGGAGTTGTAAACACCGGGGAGCTGTTTTTT. Translation: CASSLVAGVVNTGELFF.